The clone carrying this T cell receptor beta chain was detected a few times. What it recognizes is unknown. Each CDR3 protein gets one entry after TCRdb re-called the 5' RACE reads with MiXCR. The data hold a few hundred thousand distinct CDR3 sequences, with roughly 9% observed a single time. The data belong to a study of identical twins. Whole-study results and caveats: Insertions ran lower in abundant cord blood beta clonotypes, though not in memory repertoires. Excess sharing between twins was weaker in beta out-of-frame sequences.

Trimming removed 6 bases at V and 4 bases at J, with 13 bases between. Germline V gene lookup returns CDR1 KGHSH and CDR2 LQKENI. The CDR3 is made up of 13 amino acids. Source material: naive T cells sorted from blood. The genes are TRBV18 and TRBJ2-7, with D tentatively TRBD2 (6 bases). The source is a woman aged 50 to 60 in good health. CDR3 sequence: CASSQDGGYEQYV. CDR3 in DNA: TGTGCCAGCTCCCAAGACGGGGGTTACGAGCAGTACGTC.